Presented here are 28 T cell receptor beta chains from one specimen sequenced in a study of brain T cells in children with intractable seizures. Profiling relied on immunoSEQ multiplex PCR, and the TCRdb table lists in-frame clones only, not all of them. The data show about 64,000 clones, more than 95% seen once. The material sequenced was peripheral blood, taken at surgery. The receptors shown here come from a boy younger than two with focal cortical dysplasia and intractable seizures.

The chain links TRBV5-6 to TRBJ2-7, with 8 bases that match TRBD2. Germline values: CDR1 SGHDT, CDR2 YYEEEE. The J segment lost 6 bases and the V segment lost 1 base, leaving 6 bases of the junction unmatched. CDR3 length equals 14 residues. The chain's CDR3 is CASSLSGGPPEQYF. CDR3 bases: TGTGCCAGCAGCTTGTCGGGAGGGCCTCCCGAGCAGTACTTC.

The J gene is TRBJ2-5, the V gene TRBV7-9, with TRBD2 identical over 9 bases. The junction had 17 bases not matched to a gene; V was cut back by 5 bases and J by 4 bases. The CDR3 spans 18 residues. Germline V lookup: CDR1 SEHNR, CDR2 FQNEAQ (reference sequence). The CDR3 here is CASSQPRGRLAALETQYF. The CDR3 coding sequence is TGTGCCAGCAGCCAACCGAGAGGGAGACTAGCGGCCCTAGAGACCCAGTACTTC.

The chain joins TRBV12-3 or TRBV12-4 to TRBJ1-2; the match to TRBD1 covers 8 bases. CDR3 length equals 13 residues. The V segment lost 5 bases and the J segment 6 bases; nucleotides outside the gene matches: 5. The CDR3 DNA reads as TGTGCCAGCAGTCCTAGGACAGGGCATGGCTACACCTTC. Protein sequence: CASSPRTGHGYTF.

The gene calls are TRBV7-6 and TRBJ2-5; D not certain. The V and J ends lost 1 base and 4 bases respectively, with 4 bases between them. In germline, CDR1 is SGHVS, CDR2 FNYEAQ. This CDR3 comprises 12 residues. The CDR3 reads CASSLVPETQYF. In DNA, the CDR3 is TGTGCCAGCAGCTTAGTACCAGAGACCCAGTACTTC.

The genes are TRBV27 and TRBJ2-3; 8 bases are shared with TRBD2. Germline assignment: CDR1 MNHEY and CDR2 SMNVEV (reference sequence). J gave up 6 bases and V 2 bases, and 7 bases lay outside the gene matches. The CDR3 consists of 15 residues. The CDR3 DNA sequence: TGTGCCAGCAGTTTAAAAGCGGGAGTTCCCGATACGCAGTATTTT. Translation: CASSLKAGVPDTQYF.

The chain recombines TRBV5-1 with TRBJ2-6; perhaps TRBD2 as D (5 bases). CDR1 SGHRS and CDR2 YFSETQ come from the germline V gene. V shed 1 base and J shed 0 bases, with 5 bases lying between them. This CDR3 spans 15 amino acids. This chain's CDR3 is CASSLSGSGANVLTF. The CDR3 region has the DNA TGCGCCAGCAGCTTGAGCGGCTCTGGGGCCAACGTCCTGACTTTC.

V usage is TRBV7-6 and J usage is TRBJ1-2; 11 bases line up with TRBD1. The V and J ends lost 1 base and 8 bases, in that order; junction bases with no gene match: 12. The CDR3 spans 17 residues. The germline CDR1 and CDR2 sequences are SGHVS and FNYEAQ. CDR3 DNA: TGTGCCAGCAGCTTAGTCCCTCCCGGACAGGGGGCGGAAGGCTACACCTTC. Its translation is CASSLVPPGQGAEGYTF.

V is TRBV29-1 and J is TRBJ1-4; 7 bases match TRBD1. V shed 6 bases and J 5 bases; nucleotides not matched to a gene: 6. The CDR3 covers 13 residues. Germline lookup yields CDR1 SQVTM and CDR2 ANQGSEA. The CDR3 loop reads CSVSTGRNEKLFF. In nucleotides, the CDR3 is TGCAGCGTCTCGACAGGGCGGAATGAAAAACTGTTTTTT.

This clone was seen only once. This sequence joins TRBV12-3 or TRBV12-4 and TRBJ2-2; D unresolved. This CDR3 is 13 amino acids long. V shed 7 bases and J shed 8 bases, with 14 bases lying between them. The CDR3, as DNA: TGTGCCAGCACCAGGCCTCCCGCGGGGGAGCTGTTTTTT. This sequence encodes CASTRPPAGELFF.

This clone was observed once. The conserved final phenylalanine or tryptophan is absent from the CDR3, which likely points to a read error. The DNA is left out, because the CDR3 cannot be placed on it with certainty; the CDR3 is given as TCRdb lists it. The rearrangement uses TRBV7-3 and TRBJ1-1. Per germline, CDR1 SGHTA and CDR2 FQGTGA. Including both end residues, the CDR3 is 13 amino acids long. Here the CDR3 reads CASSLGTLRPTRK.

V usage is TRBV2 and J usage is TRBJ2-3; 7 nucleotides align to TRBD1. Germline CDR1 is SNHLY and CDR2 is FYNNEI. This CDR3 spans 16 amino acids. Germline trimming cut 9 bases from V and 0 bases from J; bases unmatched to any gene: 12. DNA of the CDR3: TGTGCCAGGACATCCTCGAGGGGGCGTAGCACAGATACGCAGTATTTT. Protein: CARTSSRGRSTDTQYF.

The chain has TRBV7-3 and TRBJ2-1, with a possible D match to TRBD2 (5 bases). V lost 5 bases and J 4 bases, leaving 18 bases between the germline ends. This CDR3 is 16 amino acids long. CDR1 and CDR2 (germline): SGHTA, FQGTGA. The CDR3 is CASSPQSLTGYNEQFF. CDR3 DNA: TGTGCCAGCAGCCCCCAGTCTCTAACGGGATACAATGAGCAGTTCTTC.

This sequence joins TRBV27 and TRBJ2-7; 8 bases line up with TRBD1. Germline V gene data show CDR1 as MNHEY and CDR2 as SMNVEV (reference sequence). V shed 0 bases and J 1 base; nucleotides not matched to a gene: 8. This CDR3 is 17 amino acids long. CDR3 sequence: CASSLSFGTGGSYEQYF. CDR3 bases: TGTGCCAGCAGTTTATCTTTCGGGACAGGCGGGTCCTACGAGCAGTACTTC.

This clone was counted a single time. The chain joins TRBV28 to TRBJ1-4, with D uncertain. This CDR3 region has 16 residues. Germline assignment: CDR1 MDHEN and CDR2 SYDVKM. V lost 6 bases, J lost 0 bases, and 14 bases lay in between. In DNA, the CDR3 is TGTGCCAGCAGCCCTCCGTCGGGAGCAACTAATGAAAAACTGTTTTTT. It translates to CASSPPSGATNEKLFF.

The CDR3 nucleotides are TGCGCCAGCAGCCAAGCGGACAGGGGGGGTTACAATGAGCAGTTCTTC. This sequence encodes CASSQADRGGYNEQFF. The genes are TRBV4-1 and TRBJ2-1; 10 bases agree with TRBD1. CDR3 length equals 16 residues. Germline V gene data show CDR1 as MGHRA and CDR2 as YSYEKL. V dropped 1 base and J dropped 4; count of bases not matched to a gene: 4.

The rearrangement links TRBV28 to TRBJ2-7; D assignment may be TRBD1 or TRBD2 (5 bases each). Germline V gives CDR1 MDHEN, CDR2 SYDVKM. The CDR3 spans 13 residues. V lost 7 bases and J lost 9, with 19 bases in between. The CDR3, as DNA: TGTGCCAGCAAATCCCCGGGACCTCCCCCGCAGTACTTC. Protein sequence: CASKSPGPPPQYF.

This clone was seen only once. This chain joins TRBV27 and TRBJ2-2, with D maybe TRBD1 (6 bases). CDR3 length: 16 amino acids. With 5 bases removed from V and 5 bases from J, the gap between germline ends came to 18 bases. Germline V CDR1 and CDR2: MNHEY, SMNVEV (reference sequence). The chain's CDR3 is CASSARRGQPTGELFF. DNA for the CDR3: TGTGCCAGCAGTGCCAGACGGGGACAACCGACCGGGGAGCTGTTTTTT.

This sequence joins TRBV18 and TRBJ2-2; D unresolved. The V and J ends lost 1 base and 2 bases respectively, with 5 bases between them. The CDR3 is 14 amino acids. CDR1 and CDR2 (germline): KGHSH, LQKENI. Written as DNA, the CDR3 is TGTGCCAGCTCACCACGGTCTAACACCGGGGAGCTGTTTTTT. Residues: CASSPRSNTGELFF. Drawing the rest from reference TRBV18 and TRBJ2-2, the complete variable domain is NAGVMQNPRHLVRRRGQEARLRCSPMKGHSHVYWYRQLPEEGLKFMVYLQKENIIDESGMPKERFSAEFPKEGPSILRIQQVVRGDSAAYFCASSPRSNTGELFFGEGSRLTVL.

The chain uses TRBV2 and TRBJ2-2, with TRBD2 identical over 9 bases. The V gene end was trimmed by 6 bases and the J gene end by 1 base; junction bases not matched to a gene: 15. CDR1 SNHLY and CDR2 FYNNEI come from the germline V gene. The CDR3 runs 19 residues. The DNA for the CDR3 is TGTGCCAGCAGGCCCATTGGCGGGGGGACTAGCTGGAACACCGGGGAGCTGTTTTTT. Its protein product is CASRPIGGGTSWNTGELFF.

The chain is built from TRBV29-1 and TRBJ2-1; D is tentatively TRBD1 or TRBD2 (5 bases each). Germline CDR1 SQVTM, CDR2 ANQGSEA. Trimming left V 4 bases short and J 2 bases short, with 9 bases between. This CDR3 region has 13 residues. The CDR3 protein is CSVAQGPYNEQFF. CDR3 DNA sequence: TGCAGCGTTGCGCAGGGACCCTACAATGAGCAGTTCTTC.

This clone was found once. The genes are TRBV5-1 and TRBJ2-6, with D possibly matching TRBD1 (6 bases). Germline V gene lookup returns CDR1 SGHRS and CDR2 YFSETQ. V was clipped by 5 bases and J by 0 bases, with 12 bases between them. CDR3 size: 16 residues. Here the CDR3 DNA reads TGCGCCAGCAGAGGGGGTGCCAGCTCTGGGGCCAACGTCCTGACTTTC. This sequence encodes CASRGGASSGANVLTF.

The chain joins TRBV6-1 to TRBJ1-1, with D unresolved. From germline, CDR1 is MNHNS and CDR2 SASEGT. The CDR3 runs to 13 residues. V lost 2 bases and J lost 4, with 8 bases in between. The chain's CDR3 is CASSELTGTEAFF. The CDR3 DNA reads TGTGCCAGCAGTGAACTTACGGGCACTGAAGCTTTCTTT.

This chain uses TRBV7-2 with TRBJ2-3; a weak D match, TRBD2 (5 bases). This CDR3 has 14 amino acids. Germline assignment: CDR1 SGHTA and CDR2 FQGNSA. The germline V and J ends were trimmed by 5 bases and 2 bases, with 11 bases remaining between them. The CDR3 region has the DNA TGTGCCAGCAGCCGCCTTAGCGCCACAGATACGCAGTATTTT. Translating gives CASSRLSATDTQYF. The entire variable domain, with the rest obtained from reference TRBV7-2 and TRBJ2-3, is as follows: GAGVSQSPSNKVTEKGKDVELRCDPISGHTALYWYRQSLGQGLEFLIYFQGNSAPDKSGLPSDRFSAERTGGSVSTLTIQRTQQEDSAVYLCASSRLSATDTQYFGPGTRLTVL.

The chain is built from TRBV5-5 and TRBJ2-3, with 7 bases matching TRBD2. Germline loops: CDR1 SGHKS, CDR2 YYEKEE (reference sequence). The CDR3 length is 15 residues. After removal of 0 bases from V and 1 base from J, the junction contained 2 bases not matched to a gene. This CDR3 is CASSLGGGGTDTQYF. The CDR3, as DNA: TGTGCCAGCAGCTTGGGGGGAGGGGGCACAGATACGCAGTATTTT.

This rearrangement joins TRBV7-2 to TRBJ1-1; D is uncertain. With 2 bases removed from V and 5 bases from J, the gap between germline ends came to 12 bases. The CDR3 runs to 14 residues. Germline lookup yields CDR1 SGHTA and CDR2 FQGNSA. CDR3 nucleotide sequence: TGTGCCAGCAGCTTAACACTCGACGGGACTGAAGCTTTCTTT. Protein: CASSLTLDGTEAFF.

This sequence joins TRBV16 and TRBJ2-7; D is undetermined. The CDR3 consists of 13 residues. V was cut by 0 bases and J by 5 bases, with 8 bases left in between. The germline CDR1 and CDR2 sequences are KGHSY and FQNENV. The CDR3: CASSQSLGNEQYF. In DNA form, the CDR3 reads TGTGCCAGCAGCCAATCATTAGGGAACGAGCAGTACTTC.

The chain carries TRBV19 and TRBJ1-4; no definite D call. Germline assignment: CDR1 LNHDA and CDR2 SQIVND (reference sequence). The CDR3 covers 15 residues. Deletions cut 3 bases from V and 6 bases from J, with 14 bases between. In DNA form, the CDR3 reads TGTGCCAGTAGTATGCCGGGCCTCACCCATGAAAAACTGTTTTTT. Translation: CASSMPGLTHEKLFF. Combining the CDR3 with reference TRBV19 and TRBJ1-4 gives the whole variable domain DGGITQSPKYLFRKEGQNVTLSCEQNLNHDAMYWYRQDPGQGLRLIYYSQIVNDFQKGDIAEGYSVSREKKESFPLTVTSAQKNPTAFYLCASSMPGLTHEKLFFGSGTQLSVL.

This rearrangement joins TRBV13 to TRBJ2-1; D gene ambiguous. This CDR3 is 17 amino acids long. Trimming shortened V by 1 base and J by 1 base, and 14 bases separated the two germline ends. The germline V gene encodes CDR1 PRHDT and CDR2 FYEKMQ (reference sequence). The CDR3 sequence: CASSLEDGLRSYNEQFF. The CDR3 nucleotides are TGTGCCAGCAGCTTAGAAGACGGGCTACGGTCCTACAATGAGCAGTTCTTC.